The rows below give T cell receptor beta chains drawn from one sample of a study of regulatory dendritic cells for organ transplantation. Sequencing was performed with immunoSEQ multiplex PCR; in TCRdb, only in-frame clones are kept and a portion is missing. This sample has 30,000 to 40,000 clones, with 80% to 95% found just once. Material for sequencing was naive CD8+ T cells from blood. The receptors stem from a human donor in good health. Each CDR3 is given with its conserved first and last residue. A D gene is named only where the DNA matches it firmly. Only some rows state a clone size, as once, few, many or a class for expanded clones.

>-|TRBV19|TRBJ1-3|-
CASTDRDSGNTIYF
TGTGCCAGTACCGACAGAGACTCTGGAAACACCATATATTTT
>-|TRBV21-1|TRBJ2-1|-
CASSIPDSSYNEQFF
TGTGCCAGCAGCATCCCGGACAGCTCCTACAATGAGCAGTTCTTC
>-|TRBV4-3|TRBJ2-7|TRBD2
CASSLSRAGEHEQYF
TGCGCCAGCAGCTTATCAAGGGCGGGAGAGCACGAGCAGTACTTC
>-|TRBV2|TRBJ1-4|-
CASIGQNNEKLFF
TGTGCCAGCATAGGCCAGAATAATGAAAAACTGTTTTTT
>-|TRBV6-5|TRBJ2-1|-
CASSYSGYNEQFF
TGTGCCAGCAGTTACTCAGGGTACAATGAGCAGTTCTTC
>-|TRBV9|TRBJ2-3|TRBD2
CASSVAGGGVTDTQYF
TGTGCCAGCAGCGTAGCGGGCGGGGGGGTGACAGATACGCAGTATTTT
>-|TRBV27|TRBJ1-2|-
CASSSGANYGYTF
TGTGCCAGCAGTTCGGGGGCTAACTATGGCTACACCTTC
>-|TRBV7-9|TRBJ2-3|TRBD2
CASSPPFSGSGTDTQYF
TGTGCCAGCAGCCCGCCGTTTAGCGGGAGTGGCACAGATACGCAGTATTTT
>-|TRBV6-5|TRBJ2-5|TRBD2
CASSYGSGEGTQYF
TGTGCCAGCAGTTACGGGAGCGGGGAGGGGACCCAGTACTTC
>-|TRBV10-3|TRBJ1-1|-
CAITRAGQIATEAFF
TGTGCCATCACCAGGGCGGGACAAATCGCAACTGAAGCTTTCTTT
>once|TRBV2|TRBJ2-3|-
CASRDRAAPYF
TGTGCCAGCAGGGACAGAGCTGCCCCGTATTTT
>-|TRBV29-1|TRBJ2-7|-
CSISGAGEYEQYF
TGCAGCATCTCCGGGGCAGGGGAGTACGAGCAGTACTTC
>-|TRBV5-1|TRBJ2-7|-
CASSPSPEIYEQYF
TGCGCCAGTTCCCCGTCCCCTGAAATCTACGAGCAGTACTTC
>-|TRBV27|TRBJ2-7|TRBD2
CASSLSPLADYEQYF
TGTGCCAGCAGTTTATCACCTCTAGCGGACTACGAGCAGTACTTC
>-|TRBV4-2|TRBJ2-1|TRBD1
CASGDSYNEQFF
TGTGCCAGCGGGGACAGCTACAATGAGCAGTTCTTC
>-|TRBV4-1|TRBJ1-4|-
CASLGQIDSEKLFF
TGCGCCAGTCTCGGACAGATCGATTCGGAAAAACTGTTTTTT
>-|TRBV7-6|TRBJ2-3|-
CASSYSLDTQYF
TGTGCCAGCAGCTACAGCCTGGATACGCAGTATTTT